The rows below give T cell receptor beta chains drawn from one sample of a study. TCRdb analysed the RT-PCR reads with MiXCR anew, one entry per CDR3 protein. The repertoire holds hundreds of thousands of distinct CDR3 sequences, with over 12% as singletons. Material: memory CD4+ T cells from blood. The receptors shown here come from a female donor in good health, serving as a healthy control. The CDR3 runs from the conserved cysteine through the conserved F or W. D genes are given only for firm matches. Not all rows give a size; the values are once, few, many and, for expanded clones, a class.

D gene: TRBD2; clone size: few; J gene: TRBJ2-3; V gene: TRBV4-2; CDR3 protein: CASSQDQGTSVTDTQYF; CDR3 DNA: TGTGCCAGCAGCCAAGATCAAGGGACTAGCGTCACAGATACGCAGTATTTT
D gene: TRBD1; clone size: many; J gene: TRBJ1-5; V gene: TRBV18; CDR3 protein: CASSPQMGQDGDQPQHF; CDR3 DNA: TGTGCCAGCTCACCACAAATGGGACAGGACGGGGATCAGCCCCAGCATTTT
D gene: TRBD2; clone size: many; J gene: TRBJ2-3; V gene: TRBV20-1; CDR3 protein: CSASRLAGVGADTQYF; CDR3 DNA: TGCAGTGCTTCCCGACTAGCGGGAGTGGGCGCAGATACGCAGTATTTT
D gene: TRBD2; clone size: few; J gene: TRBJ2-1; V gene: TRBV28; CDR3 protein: CASSFRGLGEQFF; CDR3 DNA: TGTGCCAGCAGTTTTAGGGGACTAGGCGAGCAGTTCTTC
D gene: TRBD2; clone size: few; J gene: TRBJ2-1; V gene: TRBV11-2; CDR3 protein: CASSPQRETEQFF; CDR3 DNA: TGTGCCAGCAGCCCACAGCGGGAGACTGAGCAGTTCTTC
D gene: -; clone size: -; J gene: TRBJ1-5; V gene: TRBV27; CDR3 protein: CASSLTDGFNQPQHF; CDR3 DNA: TGTGCCAGCAGTTTAACGGACGGCTTCAATCAGCCCCAGCATTTT
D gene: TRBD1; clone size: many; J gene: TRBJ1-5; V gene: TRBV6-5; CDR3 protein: CASSEQGASQPQHF; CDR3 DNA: TGTGCCAGCAGTGAACAGGGGGCGAGTCAGCCCCAGCATTTT
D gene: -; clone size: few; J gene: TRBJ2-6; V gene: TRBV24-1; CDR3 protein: CATSDHTGLSGANVLTF; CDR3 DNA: TGTGCCACCAGTGATCATACAGGGCTGTCTGGGGCCAACGTCCTGACTTTC
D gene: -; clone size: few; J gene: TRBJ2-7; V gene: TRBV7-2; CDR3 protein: CASSLGRTGSYEQYF; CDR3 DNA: TGTGCCAGCAGCTTAGGGAGGACGGGTAGCTACGAGCAGTACTTC
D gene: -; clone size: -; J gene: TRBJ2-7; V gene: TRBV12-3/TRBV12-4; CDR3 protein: CASSLNRLSYEQYF; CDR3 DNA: TGTGCCAGCAGTTTAAATCGGCTATCCTACGAGCAGTACTTC
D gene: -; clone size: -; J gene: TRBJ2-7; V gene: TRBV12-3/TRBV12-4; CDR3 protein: CASSSTAGSHEQYF; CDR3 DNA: TGTGCCAGCAGTTCGACGGCAGGATCCCACGAGCAGTACTTC
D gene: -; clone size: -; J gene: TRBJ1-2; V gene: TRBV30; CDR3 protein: CAWSPGHGYTF; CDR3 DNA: TGTGCCTGGAGTCCGGGGCATGGCTACACCTTC
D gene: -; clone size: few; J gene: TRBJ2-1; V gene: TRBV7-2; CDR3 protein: CASSSDSFNTYNEQFF; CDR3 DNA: TGTGCCAGCAGCTCGGACTCCTTCAACACCTACAATGAGCAGTTCTTC
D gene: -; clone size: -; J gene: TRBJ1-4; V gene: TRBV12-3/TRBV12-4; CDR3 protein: CASGGKDWKLFF; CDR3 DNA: TGTGCCAGCGGCGGGAAGGATTGGAAACTGTTTTTT
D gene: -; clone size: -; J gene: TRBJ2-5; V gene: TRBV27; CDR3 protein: CASSLRDGQETQYF; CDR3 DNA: TGTGCCAGCAGTTTGCGGGACGGCCAAGAGACCCAGTACTTC
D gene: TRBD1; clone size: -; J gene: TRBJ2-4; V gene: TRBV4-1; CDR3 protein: CASSQMDRDQNIQYF; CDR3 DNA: TGCGCCAGCAGCCAGATGGACAGGGACCAAAACATTCAGTACTTC
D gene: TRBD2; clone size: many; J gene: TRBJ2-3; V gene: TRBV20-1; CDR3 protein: CSARLRAGAPEDTQYF; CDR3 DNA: TGCAGTGCTAGACTCAGGGCGGGAGCCCCAGAAGATACGCAGTATTTT
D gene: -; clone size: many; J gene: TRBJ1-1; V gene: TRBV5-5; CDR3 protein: CASSTGARNTEAFF; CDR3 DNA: TGTGCCAGCAGCACCGGCGCCCGGAACACTGAAGCTTTCTTT
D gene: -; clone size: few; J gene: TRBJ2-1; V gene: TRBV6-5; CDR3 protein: CASSPGTQNYNEQFF; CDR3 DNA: TGTGCCAGCAGCCCCGGGACTCAGAACTACAATGAGCAGTTCTTC
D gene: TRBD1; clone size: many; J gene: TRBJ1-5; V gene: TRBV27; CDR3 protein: CASSAIRGSNQPQHF; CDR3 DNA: TGTGCCAGCAGCGCAATCAGGGGGAGCAATCAGCCCCAGCATTTT
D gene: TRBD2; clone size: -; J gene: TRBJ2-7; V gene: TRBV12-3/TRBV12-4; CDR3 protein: CASSLEWLAGDPNEQYF; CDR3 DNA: TGTGCCAGCAGTCTCGAGTGGCTAGCGGGAGATCCTAACGAGCAGTACTTC
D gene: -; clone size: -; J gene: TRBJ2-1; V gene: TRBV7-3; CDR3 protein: CASSLRGGDRRGHNEQFF; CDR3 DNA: TGTGCCAGCAGCTTAAGAGGGGGGGACAGAAGAGGACACAATGAGCAGTTCTTC
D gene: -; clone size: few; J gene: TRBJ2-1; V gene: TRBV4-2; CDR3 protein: CASSQEARNEQFF; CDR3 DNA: TGTGCCAGCAGCCAAGAGGCAAGGAATGAGCAGTTCTTC
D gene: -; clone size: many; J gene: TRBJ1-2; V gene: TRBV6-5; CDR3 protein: CASSSYDRFYGYTF; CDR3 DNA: TGTGCCAGCAGTTCCTACGACAGGTTCTATGGCTACACCTTC
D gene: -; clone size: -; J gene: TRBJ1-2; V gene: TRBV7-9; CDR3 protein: CASSLGFQGYTF; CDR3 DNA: TGTGCCAGCAGCTTAGGTTTTCAGGGCTACACCTTC
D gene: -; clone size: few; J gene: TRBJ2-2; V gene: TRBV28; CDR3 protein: CASSLNIFTGELFF; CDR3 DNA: TGTGCCAGCAGTTTAAACATCTTCACCGGGGAGCTGTTTTTT
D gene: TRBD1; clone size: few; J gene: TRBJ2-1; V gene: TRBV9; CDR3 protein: CASSVAPDRGRSGEQFF; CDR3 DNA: TGTGCCAGCAGCGTAGCCCCGGACAGGGGGCGGTCGGGTGAGCAGTTCTTC
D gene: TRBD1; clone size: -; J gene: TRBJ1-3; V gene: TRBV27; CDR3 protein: CASTQTTGTSRNTIYF; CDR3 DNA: TGTGCCAGCACCCAAACGACAGGGACCTCTCGGAACACCATATATTTT
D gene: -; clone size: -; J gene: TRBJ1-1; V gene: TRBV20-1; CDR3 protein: CSAPRGGSLNTEAFF; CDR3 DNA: TGCAGTGCCCCCAGAGGGGGATCTCTGAACACTGAAGCTTTCTTT
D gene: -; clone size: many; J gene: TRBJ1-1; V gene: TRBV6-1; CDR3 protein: CASSRDWKNTEAFF; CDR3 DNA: TGTGCCAGCAGCAGGGACTGGAAGAACACTGAAGCTTTCTTT
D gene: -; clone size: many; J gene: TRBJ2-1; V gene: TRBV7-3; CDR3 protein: CASSLEMGSYNEQFF; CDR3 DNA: TGTGCCAGCAGCTTGGAGATGGGCTCCTACAATGAGCAGTTCTTC
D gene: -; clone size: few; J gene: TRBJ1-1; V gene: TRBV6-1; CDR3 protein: CASRRSMGDTEAFF; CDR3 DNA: TGTGCCAGCAGAAGGTCGATGGGGGACACTGAAGCTTTCTTT
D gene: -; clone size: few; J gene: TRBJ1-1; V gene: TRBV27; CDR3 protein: CFTMNTEAFF; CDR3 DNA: TGTTTCACGATGAACACTGAAGCTTTCTTT
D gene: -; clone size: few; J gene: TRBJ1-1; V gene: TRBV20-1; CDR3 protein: CSARDRVQDAEAFF; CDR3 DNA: TGCAGTGCTAGAGATCGGGTACAGGACGCTGAAGCTTTCTTT
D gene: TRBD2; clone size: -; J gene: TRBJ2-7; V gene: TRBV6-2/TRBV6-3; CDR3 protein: CASSYSTSGRPYEQYF; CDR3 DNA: TGTGCCAGCAGTTACTCGACTAGCGGGAGACCCTACGAGCAGTACTTC
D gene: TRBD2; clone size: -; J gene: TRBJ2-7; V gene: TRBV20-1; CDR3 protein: CSARTGSGRIYEQYF; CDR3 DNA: TGCAGTGCGCGCACCGGTAGCGGGAGAATTTACGAGCAGTACTTC